The clone carrying this TCR beta chain was recorded many times. Its antigen remains unknown. V was cut by 7 bases and J by 0 bases, with 12 bases left in between. Germline values: CDR1 SNHLY, CDR2 FYNNEI. The CDR3 has 14 residues. This sample was included in a study of T cells in Graves' hyperthyroidism and ophthalmopathy. Study results and limitations: Ophthalmopathy prediction by the model preceded onset by a median about 6 months. In blood, most of the thyroid clonotypes expanded above 0.001 were also present.

Criteria for exclusion of patients were uncontrolled infection, other autoimmune disease, pregnancy or lactation. Diagnoses rested on clinical symptoms, serum thyroxine and TRAb, thyroid ultrasound and orbital computed tomography. TCR beta CDR3 regions were amplified from RNA transcripts. The TCR CDR3 was amplified in a first-round RT-PCR using the HTBI primer set. TCRdb analysed the multiplex PCR reads with MiXCR anew, one entry per CDR3 protein. The table includes approximately 610,000 distinct CDR3 sequences, roughly 15% detected once. This chain uses TRBV2 with TRBJ2-5; possibly TRBD1 for D (6 bases). The receptor was isolated from a middle-aged woman with Graves' ophthalmopathy. Sequencing used blood. The CDR3 DNA reads TGTGCCAGCAAACACCGGGACAACCAAGAGACCCAGTACTTC. Translation gives CASKHRDNQETQYF.